These T cell receptor beta chains were read from a single sample in a study of CD8+CD57+ T cells in acquired aplastic anemia. TCRdb reprocessed the reads via MiXCR and lists one record per CDR3 protein. The sample gives 200,000 to 250,000 distinct CDR3 sequences, more than 40% of which show up once; 6.5% to 10% is in the top ten. Sequencing used sorted CD4+, CD8+, or CD8+CD57+ T cells (not recorded which) from PBMCs. The receptors originated from a human donor with aplastic anemia. Both conserved end residues are part of each CDR3. D genes are given only for firm matches. The size of a clone is reported for some rows only, either as once, few or many, or as a class for expanded clones.

clone size	D gene	V gene	J gene	CDR3 DNA	CDR3 protein
many	NA	TRBV15	TRBJ2-1	TGTGCCACCAGCAGAGAGGGTAGCGGCTACAATGAGCAGTTCTTC	CATSREGSGYNEQFF
once	TRBD1	TRBV5-6	TRBJ2-5	TGTGCCAGCAGATCCGGGACAGCGGAAGAGACCCAGTACTTC	CASRSGTAEETQYF
NA	TRBD1	TRBV19	TRBJ2-7	TGTGCCACATCTCGGGACAGGAACAACGAGCAGTACTTC	CATSRDRNNEQYF
many	NA	TRBV29-1	TRBJ2-2	TGCAGCGTTGAGTCAAGAGCGACCGGGGAGCTGTTTTTT	CSVESRATGELFF
once	NA	TRBV6-2/TRBV6-3	TRBJ2-1	TGTGCCAGCAGTTATAAGGTCGGGCTAGTACGACCGGGACTCATCTACAATGAGCAGTTCTTC	CASSYKVGLVRPGLIYNEQFF
few	TRBD1	TRBV12-5	TRBJ2-2	TGTGCTAGTGGTTTGCTGGGACAGGGGAGCGACACCGGGGAGCTGTTTTTT	CASGLLGQGSDTGELFF
NA	TRBD2	TRBV9	TRBJ2-3	TGTGCCAGCAGCCCCTGGACTAGCGGGAATGAGCAGTATTTT	CASSPWTSGNEQYF
NA	TRBD1	TRBV9	TRBJ2-7	TGTGCCAGCACCGACAGGGCATACGGTTACGAGCAGTACTTC	CASTDRAYGYEQYF
NA	NA	TRBV4-3	TRBJ1-5	TGCGCCAGCAGCCAAGATAGAAGTAATCATCAGCCCCAGCATTTT	CASSQDRSNHQPQHF
NA	TRBD2	TRBV29-1	TRBJ2-7	TGCAGCGTTATCGGACTAGCGGGGGACTCCTACGAGCAGTACTTC	CSVIGLAGDSYEQYF
once	TRBD2	TRBV6-1	TRBJ2-2	TGTGCCAGCAGCCACAGGACTAGCGGGAGTTCCGGGGAGCTGTTTTTT	CASSHRTSGSSGELFF
NA	NA	TRBV29-1	TRBJ2-1	TGCAGCGTTGACCGCGGGCTGGGGTACAGTGAGCGGTTCTTC	CSVDRGLGYSERFF